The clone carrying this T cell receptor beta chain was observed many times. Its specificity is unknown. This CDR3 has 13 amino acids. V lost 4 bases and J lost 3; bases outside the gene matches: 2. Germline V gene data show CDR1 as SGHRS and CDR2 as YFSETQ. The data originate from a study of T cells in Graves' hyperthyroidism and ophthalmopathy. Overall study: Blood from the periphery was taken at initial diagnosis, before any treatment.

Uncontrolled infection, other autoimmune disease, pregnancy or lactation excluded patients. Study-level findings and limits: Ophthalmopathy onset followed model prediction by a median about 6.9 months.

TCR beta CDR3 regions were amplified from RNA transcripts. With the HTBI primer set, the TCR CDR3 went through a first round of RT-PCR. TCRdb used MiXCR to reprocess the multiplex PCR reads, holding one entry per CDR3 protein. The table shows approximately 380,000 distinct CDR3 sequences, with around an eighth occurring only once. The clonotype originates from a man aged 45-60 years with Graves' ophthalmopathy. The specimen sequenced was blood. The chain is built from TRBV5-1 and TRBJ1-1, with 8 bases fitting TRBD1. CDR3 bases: TGCGCCAGCAGCACGGACAGGGACACTGAAGCTTTCTTT. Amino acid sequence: CASSTDRDTEAFF.